The clone carrying this T cell receptor beta chain was recorded many times. All patients were treatment-naive before thyroid surgery. TCRdb re-called the PCR reads through MiXCR. The sample carries about 28,000 clones, about a quarter recorded once. This entry is derived from a study of metastatic and nonmetastatic thyroid tumors. The CDR3 has 16 residues. V was pared by 0 bases and J by 0 bases, with 1 base of the junction left unmatched. CDR1 is SGHNT and CDR2 is YYREEE in the germline V gene (reference sequence). This TCR came from a female donor with papillary thyroid cancer or a benign thyroid nodule (not recorded which). Some clones in this sample may be carry-over from other donors' samples. Sample: blood. This rearrangement joins TRBV5-4 to TRBJ2-1; TRBD2 matches at 9 bases. CDR3 sequence: CASSLGSGSSYNEQFF. In nucleotides, the CDR3 is TGTGCCAGCAGCTTGGGTAGCGGGAGCTCCTACAATGAGCAGTTCTTC.